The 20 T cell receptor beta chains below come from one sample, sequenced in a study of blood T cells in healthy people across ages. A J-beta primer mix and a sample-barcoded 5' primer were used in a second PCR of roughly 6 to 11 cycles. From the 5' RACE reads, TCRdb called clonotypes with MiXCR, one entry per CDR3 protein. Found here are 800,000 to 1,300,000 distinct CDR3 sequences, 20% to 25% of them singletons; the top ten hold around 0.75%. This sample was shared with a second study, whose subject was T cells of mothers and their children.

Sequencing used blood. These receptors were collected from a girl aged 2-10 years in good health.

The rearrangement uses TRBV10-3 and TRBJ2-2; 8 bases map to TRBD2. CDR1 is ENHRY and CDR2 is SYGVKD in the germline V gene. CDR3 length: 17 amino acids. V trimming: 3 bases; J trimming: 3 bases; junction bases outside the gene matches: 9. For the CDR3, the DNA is TGTGCCATCAGTGAAGCCGATAGCGGGACATACACCGGGGAGCTGTTTTTT. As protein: CAISEADSGTYTGELFF.

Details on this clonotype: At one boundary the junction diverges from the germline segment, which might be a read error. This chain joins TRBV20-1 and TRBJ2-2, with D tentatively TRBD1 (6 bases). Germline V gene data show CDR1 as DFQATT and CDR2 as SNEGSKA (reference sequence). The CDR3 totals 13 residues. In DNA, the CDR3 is TGCAATGCTAGTGGGACATTCACCGGGGAGCTGTTTTTT. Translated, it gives CNASGTFTGELFF.

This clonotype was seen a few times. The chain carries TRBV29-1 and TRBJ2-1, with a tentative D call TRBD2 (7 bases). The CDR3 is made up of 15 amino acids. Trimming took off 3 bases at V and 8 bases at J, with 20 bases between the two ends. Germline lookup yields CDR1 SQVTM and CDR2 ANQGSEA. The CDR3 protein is CSVDLSDRGADEQFF. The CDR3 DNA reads TGCAGCGTTGATCTTAGCGACCGGGGGGCAGATGAGCAGTTCTTC.

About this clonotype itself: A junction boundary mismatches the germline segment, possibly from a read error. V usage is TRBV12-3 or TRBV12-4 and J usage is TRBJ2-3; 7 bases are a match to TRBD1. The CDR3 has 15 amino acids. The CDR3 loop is CAGSFRRRGTDTQYF. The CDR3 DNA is TGTGCCGGCAGTTTTCGCCGCAGGGGGACAGATACGCAGTATTTT.

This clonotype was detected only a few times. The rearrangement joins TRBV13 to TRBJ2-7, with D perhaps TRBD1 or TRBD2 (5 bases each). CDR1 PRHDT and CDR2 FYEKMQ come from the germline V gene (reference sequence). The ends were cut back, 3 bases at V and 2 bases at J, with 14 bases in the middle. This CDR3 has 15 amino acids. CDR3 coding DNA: TGTGCCAGCAGCTTTTTTAGCGACAGCACCTACGAGCAGTACTTC. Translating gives CASSFFSDSTYEQYF.

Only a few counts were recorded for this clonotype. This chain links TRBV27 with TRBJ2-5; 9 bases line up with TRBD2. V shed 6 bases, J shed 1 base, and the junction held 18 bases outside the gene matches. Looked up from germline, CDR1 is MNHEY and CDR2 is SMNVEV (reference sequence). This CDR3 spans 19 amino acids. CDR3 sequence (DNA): TGTGCCAGCAGCCCGGGTCAGGGGCTAGCGGGGTACCTCCAAGAGACCCAGTACTTC. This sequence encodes CASSPGQGLAGYLQETQYF.

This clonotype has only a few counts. The DNA of the CDR3 is TGCGCCAGCAGCATCGGACAGGCAGATAATTCACCCCTCCACTTT. Its protein is CASSIGQADNSPLHF. V and J are TRBV5-1 and TRBJ1-6, with 7 positions matching TRBD1. Germline V CDR1 and CDR2: SGHRS, YFSETQ. V trimming: 4 bases; J trimming: 5 bases; junction bases outside the gene matches: 6. This CDR3 has 15 residues.

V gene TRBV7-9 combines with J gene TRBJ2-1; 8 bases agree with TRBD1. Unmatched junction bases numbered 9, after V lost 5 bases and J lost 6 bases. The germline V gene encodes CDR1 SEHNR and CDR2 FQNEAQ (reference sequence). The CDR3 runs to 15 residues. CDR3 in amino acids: CASSQGAGLRNEQFF. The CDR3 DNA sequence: TGTGCCAGCAGCCAGGGGGCTGGACTGCGCAATGAGCAGTTCTTC.

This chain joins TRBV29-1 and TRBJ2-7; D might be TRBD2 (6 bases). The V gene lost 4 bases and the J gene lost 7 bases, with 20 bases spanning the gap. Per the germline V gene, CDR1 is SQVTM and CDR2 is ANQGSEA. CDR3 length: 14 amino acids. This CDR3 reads CSVVREAFSLEQYF. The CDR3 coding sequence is TGCAGCGTTGTGAGGGAGGCCTTTAGTTTGGAGCAGTACTTC.

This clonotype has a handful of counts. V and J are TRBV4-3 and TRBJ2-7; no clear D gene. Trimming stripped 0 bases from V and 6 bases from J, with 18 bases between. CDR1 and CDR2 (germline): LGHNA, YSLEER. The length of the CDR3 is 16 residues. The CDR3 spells CASSQELDGWLTEQYF. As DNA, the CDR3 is TGCGCCAGCAGCCAAGAGCTGGACGGCTGGCTCACCGAGCAGTACTTC.

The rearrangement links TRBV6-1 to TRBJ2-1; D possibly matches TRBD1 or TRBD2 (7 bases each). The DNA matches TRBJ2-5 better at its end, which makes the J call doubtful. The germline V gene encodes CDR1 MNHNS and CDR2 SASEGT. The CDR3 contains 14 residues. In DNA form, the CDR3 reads TGTGCCAGTGAAGGGGAGGGGGCCCTCGAGACCCAGTACTTC. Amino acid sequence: CASEGEGALETQYF.

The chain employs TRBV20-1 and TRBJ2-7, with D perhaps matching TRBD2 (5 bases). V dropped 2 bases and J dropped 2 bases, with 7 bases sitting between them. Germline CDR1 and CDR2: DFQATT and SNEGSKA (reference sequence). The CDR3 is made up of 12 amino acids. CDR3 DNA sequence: TGCAGTGCTAGATCCGGGACCTACGAGCAGTACTTC. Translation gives CSARSGTYEQYF.

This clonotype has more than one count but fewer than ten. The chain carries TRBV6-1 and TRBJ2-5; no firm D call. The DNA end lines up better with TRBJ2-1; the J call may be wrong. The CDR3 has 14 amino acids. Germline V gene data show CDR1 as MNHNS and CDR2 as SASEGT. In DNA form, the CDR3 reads TGTGCCAGCAGTGAAGTTCGCTCCATTAGTGAGCAGTTCTTC. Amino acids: CASSEVRSISEQFF.

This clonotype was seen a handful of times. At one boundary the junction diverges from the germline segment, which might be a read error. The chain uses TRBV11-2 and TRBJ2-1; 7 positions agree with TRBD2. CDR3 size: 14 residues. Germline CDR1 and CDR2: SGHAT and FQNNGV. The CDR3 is CACSFTSPGGEQFF. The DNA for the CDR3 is TGTGCCTGCAGCTTCACTTCCCCGGGGGGAGAGCAGTTCTTC.

CDR3 sequence reads: CASSFVSGTVNEQFF. The CDR3 DNA follows: TGTGCCAGCAGCTTTGTTAGCGGGACCGTCAATGAGCAGTTCTTC. The gene calls are TRBV7-2 and TRBJ2-1; 8 nucleotides line up with TRBD2. In germline, CDR1 is SGHTA, CDR2 FQGNSA. V lost 3 bases to trimming and J lost 6 bases; unmatched junction nucleotides: 7. This CDR3 comprises 15 residues. Full variable domain (outside the CDR3, taken from reference TRBV7-2 and TRBJ2-1): GAGVSQSPSNKVTEKGKDVELRCDPISGHTALYWYRQSLGQGLEFLIYFQGNSAPDKSGLPSDRFSAERTGGSVSTLTIQRTQQEDSAVYLCASSFVSGTVNEQFFGPGTRLTVL.

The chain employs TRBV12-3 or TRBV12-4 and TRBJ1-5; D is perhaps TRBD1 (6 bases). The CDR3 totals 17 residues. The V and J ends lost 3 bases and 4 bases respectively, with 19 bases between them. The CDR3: CASSLDGSGVLNQPQHF. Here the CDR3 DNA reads TGTGCCAGCAGTTTGGATGGGTCAGGGGTTCTTAATCAGCCCCAGCATTTT.

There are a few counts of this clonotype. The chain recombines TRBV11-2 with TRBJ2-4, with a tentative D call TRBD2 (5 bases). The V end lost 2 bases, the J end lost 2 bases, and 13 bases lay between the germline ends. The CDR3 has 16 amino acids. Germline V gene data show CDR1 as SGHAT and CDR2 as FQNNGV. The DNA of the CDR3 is TGTGCCAGCAGCTTATCAGGAGGCCGCTCCAAAAACATTCAGTACTTC. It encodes CASSLSGGRSKNIQYF.

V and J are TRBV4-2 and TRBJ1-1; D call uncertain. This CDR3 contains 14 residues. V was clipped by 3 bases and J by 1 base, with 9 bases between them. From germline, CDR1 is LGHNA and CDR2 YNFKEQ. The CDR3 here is CASSHREGNTEAFF. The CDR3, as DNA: TGTGCCAGCAGCCACCGGGAGGGGAACACTGAAGCTTTCTTT.

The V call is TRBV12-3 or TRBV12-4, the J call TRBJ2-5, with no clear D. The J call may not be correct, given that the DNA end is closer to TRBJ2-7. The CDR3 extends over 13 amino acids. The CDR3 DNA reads TGTGCCAGCAGTAAAGACACCTTCTACGAGCAGTACTTC. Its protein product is CASSKDTFYEQYF.

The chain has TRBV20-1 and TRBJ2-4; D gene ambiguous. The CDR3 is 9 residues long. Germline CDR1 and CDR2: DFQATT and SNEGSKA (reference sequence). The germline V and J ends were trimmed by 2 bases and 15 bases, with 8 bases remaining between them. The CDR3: CSARPSGYF. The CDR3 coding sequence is TGCAGTGCTAGACCCTCAGGGTACTTC.